This entry concerns a single T cell receptor beta chain. The target antigen is unknown. The entry originates in a study of T cell repertoires in cytomegalovirus infection. Study details: TCR beta signatures that were public indicated CMV infection and matching HLA type.

Findings of the study overall: HLA-C-restricted TCR beta clonotypes specific for CMV led the ex vivo response.

This CDR3 is built from 17 residues. J lost 4 bases, V lost 4 bases, and 9 bases had no gene match. The V gene's germline CDR1 is SGDLS and CDR2 YYNGEE. TCRdb re-derived calls from the reads in MiXCR, one entry per CDR3 protein. The repertoire holds approximately 500,000 distinct CDR3 sequences, with more than 15% as singletons. V and J are TRBV9 and TRBJ2-1; 12 bases agree with TRBD2. This sequence was found in a human donor in good health (CMV status not recorded). Some clones in this sample may be carry-over from other donors' samples. Material: CD8+ T cells from PBMCs. For the CDR3, the DNA is TGTGCCAGCAGCTCACAGACTAGCGGGGGATCGTACAATGAGCAGTTCTTC. Protein sequence: CASSSQTSGGSYNEQFF.